Each of the 29 T cell receptor beta chains below was sequenced from the same sample in a study of CD8+ T cells in alopecia areata (dated by TCRdb to about 2018). The sample's time point label, decoded: around 4 weeks on oral tofacitinib. The meaning of the sample's treatment or condition label: oral pan-JAK inhibitor, 5-10 mg twice daily. The library was generated by the immunoSEQ multiplex PCR assay. RNA was extracted from all samples and reverse transcribed into cDNA, which served as template for TCR sequencing. TCRdb took this table from immuneACCESS and kept in-frame rearrangements with V and J called. Such tables lack part of the clones; where checked against another copy, unresolved V genes explain under half of the gap, and the rest is unexplained. Recorded for this sample are some 190,000 clones; roughly three fifths of them occurred a single time. Roughly 0.71% of the sample is held by the ten biggest clonotypes.

This sample comprised CD4+ T cells sorted from blood, obtained at week 4, from a patient treated with tofacitinib. Receptor source: a human donor with alopecia areata.

This clone was seen a handful of times. The CDR3 nucleotides are TGTGCCACCCACTCGAGACTCCAGTACTTC. Protein product: CATHSRLQYF. The chain is built from TRBV21-1 and TRBJ2-5; TRBD2 reflects the table's D call only, with no check against the DNA. TRBV21-1 is a listed pseudogene. The CDR3 has 10 amino acids.

CDR3 sequence: CSVGYRDGEQYF. The CDR3 DNA reads as TGCAGCGTGGGATATAGGGACGGGGAGCAGTACTTC. The chain links TRBV29-1 to TRBJ2-7; either TRBD1 or TRBD2 may fit D (5 bases each). V was clipped by 6 bases and J by 7 bases, with 16 bases between them. Germline CDR1 SQVTM, CDR2 ANQGSEA. This CDR3 has 12 amino acids.

This rearrangement joins TRBV5-4 to TRBJ2-5; D uncertain. This CDR3 contains 13 residues. V dropped 2 bases and J dropped 2 bases, with 7 bases sitting between them. Germline CDR1 is SGHNT and CDR2 is YYREEE (reference sequence). CDR3 coding DNA: TGTGCCAGCAGCTTTGGACCTCAAGAGACCCAGTACTTC. It yields the protein CASSFGPQETQYF.

This clone turned up a few times. V is TRBV2 and J is TRBJ2-7, with D possibly matching TRBD2 (5 bases). Germline V CDR1 and CDR2: SNHLY, FYNNEI. The CDR3 consists of 15 residues. The ends were cut back, 3 bases at V and 0 bases at J, with 12 bases in the middle. Written as DNA, the CDR3 is TGTGCCAGCAGTGAGCGACTAACCCTCTCCTACGAGCAGTACTTC. Protein: CASSERLTLSYEQYF.

This clone was recorded a few times. The V and J genes are TRBV28 and TRBJ2-1; TRBD1 matches 11 bases. CDR1 MDHEN and CDR2 SYDVKM come from the germline V gene. J gave up 7 bases and V 2 bases, and 4 bases lay outside the gene matches. This CDR3 has 15 amino acids. In DNA, the CDR3 is TGTGCCAGCAGTTTACCAGGGACAGGGGGGAATGAGCAGTTCTTC. It yields the protein CASSLPGTGGNEQFF.

The chain recombines TRBV7-9 with TRBJ1-3, with 7 nucleotides matching TRBD1. The trim removed 2 bases at V and 4 bases at J, leaving 11 bases unmatched. Germline CDR1 reads SEHNR; CDR2 reads FQNEAQ (reference sequence). The CDR3 runs 17 residues. In DNA, the CDR3 is TGTGCCAGCAGCTTACGGGACAGCCCTGCTCGCGGAAACACCATATATTTT. Its protein is CASSLRDSPARGNTIYF.

The rearrangement links TRBV7-2 to TRBJ2-7; 11 nucleotides agree with TRBD1. The germline V gene encodes CDR1 SGHTA and CDR2 FQGNSA. V was pared by 5 bases and J by 4 bases, with 10 bases of the junction left unmatched. This CDR3 spans 16 amino acids. This CDR3 reads CASSPAYGTGGYEQYF. CDR3 nucleotides: TGTGCCAGCAGCCCCGCGTATGGGACAGGGGGATACGAGCAGTACTTC.

The chain employs TRBV7-2 and TRBJ1-2, with D hard to call. CDR1 is SGHTA and CDR2 is FQGNSA in the germline V gene. V was trimmed by 0 bases and J by 6 bases, leaving 8 bases between them. The CDR3 sequence is 13 residues long. The CDR3 nucleotides read TGTGCCAGCAGCTTAGCAGGGAGCGATGGCTACACCTTC. Its translation is CASSLAGSDGYTF.

The chain combines TRBV11-2 with TRBJ2-1; D is ambiguous. Germline V gene data show CDR1 as SGHAT and CDR2 as FQNNGV. This CDR3 has 11 amino acids. The V and J ends lost 7 bases and 1 base respectively, with 2 bases between them. CDR3 residues: CASTSYNEQFF. The CDR3 nucleotides read TGTGCCAGCACGTCCTACAATGAGCAGTTCTTC.

The V call is TRBV7-9, the J call TRBJ1-4; 7 bases agree with TRBD1. The CDR3 extends over 14 amino acids. The ends lost 6 bases at V and 8 bases at J; junction bases unmatched: 9. The V gene's germline CDR1 is SEHNR and CDR2 FQNEAQ (reference sequence). The CDR3 spells CASRPPGGEEKLFF. The CDR3 coding sequence is TGTGCCAGCAGACCCCCAGGGGGTGAGGAAAAACTGTTTTTT.

The chain links TRBV10-3 to TRBJ1-1; a weak D match, TRBD1 (5 bases). V gave up 4 bases and J gave up 1 base, with 10 bases separating them. Germline V gene sequence: CDR1 ENHRY, CDR2 SYGVKD. The CDR3 runs 14 residues. The CDR3 sequence is CAISGSDRNTEAFF. The CDR3 nucleotides are TGTGCCATCAGTGGCAGCGACAGGAACACTGAAGCTTTCTTT.

This clone is a singleton in its sample. The V call is TRBV29-1, the J call TRBJ1-3; D possibly corresponds to TRBD1 (6 bases). V was cut by 6 bases and J by 4 bases, with 13 bases left in between. The CDR3 covers 13 residues. Germline CDR1 SQVTM, CDR2 ANQGSEA. CDR3 bases: TGCAGCGTAGCAGGGGTTTGGGGAAACACCATATATTTT. Translated: CSVAGVWGNTIYF.

This chain uses TRBV11-2 with TRBJ2-1; no reliable D call. With 5 bases removed from V and 6 bases from J, the gap between germline ends came to 8 bases. CDR3 length equals 12 residues. In germline, CDR1 is SGHAT, CDR2 FQNNGV. CDR3 sequence (DNA): TGTGCCAGCAGCCCCGCCCTCAATGAGCAGTTCTTC. It codes for CASSPALNEQFF.

This chain uses TRBV29-1 with TRBJ1-1; D is perhaps TRBD1 (5 bases). V lost 3 bases to trimming and J lost 1 base, with 9 bases between them. Germline loops: CDR1 SQVTM, CDR2 ANQGSEA. The CDR3 contains 13 residues. As DNA, the CDR3 is TGCAGCGTTGACGGGGACTCGAACACTGAAGCTTTCTTT. The encoded protein is CSVDGDSNTEAFF.

The chain is built from TRBV18 and TRBJ2-7; D is unclear. This CDR3 spans 12 amino acids. Germline-derived CDR1 and CDR2 are KGHSH and LQKENI. With 3 bases removed from V and 5 bases from J, the gap between germline ends came to 8 bases. The CDR3 DNA reads TGTGCCAGCTCACCGACGGGTCACGAGCAGTACTTC. This encodes CASSPTGHEQYF.

The V call is TRBV7-9, the J call TRBJ2-7; no definite D call. This CDR3 has 12 amino acids. Looked up from germline, CDR1 is SEHNR and CDR2 is FQNEAQ (reference sequence). V was pared by 8 bases and J by 4 bases, with 12 bases between. CDR3 sequence (DNA): TGTGCCAGCGGGAACGTGGGGTACGAGCAGTACTTC. Translating it yields CASGNVGYEQYF.

The J gene is TRBJ1-5, the V gene TRBV6-1; 11 bases match TRBD1. The CDR3 sequence is 16 residues long. The junction had 6 bases not matched to a gene; V was cut back by 2 bases and J by 6 bases. Germline V gene lookup returns CDR1 MNHNS and CDR2 SASEGT. This CDR3 reads CASSERRTGGFQPQHF. For the CDR3, the DNA is TGTGCCAGCAGTGAAAGACGGACAGGGGGCTTTCAGCCCCAGCATTTT.

The genes are TRBV5-1 and TRBJ2-3, with a possible D match to TRBD2 (6 bases). CDR3 length equals 16 residues. In germline, CDR1 is SGHRS, CDR2 YFSETQ. The germline V and J ends were trimmed by 0 bases and 4 bases, with 15 bases remaining between them. This CDR3 reads CASSLVASGDSDTQYF. DNA of the CDR3: TGCGCCAGCAGCTTGGTTGCGTCGGGAGATTCAGATACGCAGTATTTT.

The chain uses TRBV29-1 and TRBJ1-5; D might be TRBD1 (5 bases). Germline loops: CDR1 SQVTM, CDR2 ANQGSEA. The V gene lost 5 bases and the J gene lost 3 bases, with 14 bases spanning the gap. The CDR3 loop spans 14 amino acids. The CDR3 is CSVFAWDPNQPQHF. CDR3 nucleotides: TGCAGCGTTTTTGCTTGGGACCCCAATCAGCCCCAGCATTTT.

V and J are TRBV5-1 and TRBJ2-7; D not resolved. V lost 4 bases to trimming and J lost 6 bases, with 14 bases between them. Germline V gene data show CDR1 as SGHRS and CDR2 as YFSETQ. The CDR3 totals 13 residues. The CDR3 is CASSPGSWGEQYF. In nucleotides, the CDR3 is TGCGCCAGCAGCCCAGGTTCCTGGGGCGAGCAGTACTTC. The full variable domain, with the rest looked up from reference TRBV5-1 and TRBJ2-7, is KAGVTQTPRYLIKTRGQQVTLSCSPISGHRSVSWYQQTPGQGLQFLFEYFSETQRNKGNFPGRFSGRQFSNSRSEMNVSTLELGDSALYLCASSPGSWGEQYFGPGTRLTVT.

Concerning this clone itself: The sample contains more than one DNA sequence encoding this CDR3. CDR3 sequence: CAWSRGSNQPQHF. CDR3 sequence (DNA): TGTGCCTGGTCCAGGGGCAGCAATCAGCCCCAGCATTTT. The chain combines TRBV30 with TRBJ1-5; D is perhaps TRBD1 (6 bases). The germline V and J ends were trimmed by 5 bases and 1 base, with 9 bases remaining between them. CDR3 length equals 13 residues. Germline V gene data show CDR1 as GTSNPN and CDR2 as SVGIG (reference sequence).

CDR3 protein: CASSEASLNTGELFF. For the CDR3, the DNA is TGTGCCAGCAGTGAGGCTAGCCTAAACACCGGGGAGCTGTTTTTT. The chain has TRBV25-1 and TRBJ2-2; a weak D match, TRBD2 (5 bases). Germline loops: CDR1 MGHDK, CDR2 SYGVNS. Trimming shortened V by 3 bases and J by 2 bases, and 10 bases separated the two germline ends. The CDR3 covers 15 residues.

The chain is built from TRBV2 and TRBJ1-2, with D maybe TRBD1 (6 bases). Between the trimmed V and J ends, which lost 6 bases and 4 bases, there was a span of 9 bases. The CDR3 sequence is 12 residues long. Germline CDR1 SNHLY, CDR2 FYNNEI. The CDR3 coding sequence is TGTGCCAGCAGACCGGGGGCCTATGGCTACACCTTC. Protein: CASRPGAYGYTF.

V and J are TRBV29-1 and TRBJ2-7; 8 nucleotides match TRBD1. From germline, CDR1 is SQVTM and CDR2 ANQGSEA. The CDR3 is made up of 14 amino acids. With V trimmed by 3 bases and J by 2 bases, 6 bases remained unmatched. CDR3 coding DNA: TGCAGCGTTGATGCCGGGACAGGAGCCTACGAGCAGTACTTC. Protein sequence: CSVDAGTGAYEQYF.

The gene calls are TRBV11-2 and TRBJ2-7; no clear D gene. Germline V gives CDR1 SGHAT, CDR2 FQNNGV. The CDR3 length is 12 residues. V was clipped by 5 bases and J by 3 bases, with 8 bases between them. CDR3 amino acids: CASSPEVYEQYF. The CDR3 DNA is TGTGCCAGCAGCCCCGAGGTCTACGAGCAGTACTTC.

This clone came up a few times. Other DNA sequences in the same sample also yield this CDR3. The CDR3 bases are TGTGCCAGCAGTGTAGCACAAGAGACCCAGTACTTC. Its translation is CASSVAQETQYF. This sequence joins TRBV2 and TRBJ2-5; D unresolved. The germline gives CDR1 SNHLY, CDR2 FYNNEI. The CDR3 consists of 12 residues. Trimming removed 4 bases at V and 2 bases at J, with 5 bases between.

A remark on this clone: An end of the junction does not agree with germline; a read error may underlie this. The genes are TRBV29-1 and TRBJ1-2; no definite D call. The CDR3 runs 11 residues. From germline, CDR1 is SQVTM and CDR2 ANQGSEA. As DNA, the CDR3 is TGCAGCGTAGAAGAGGGTCATGGCTACACCTTC. This gives the protein CSVEEGHGYTF.

V usage is TRBV4-2 and J usage is TRBJ2-3; 8 nucleotides align to TRBD2. CDR1 and CDR2 from the germline V gene are LGHNA and YNFKEQ. With V trimmed by 1 base and J by 5 bases, 11 bases remained unmatched. This CDR3 comprises 17 residues. CDR3 DNA: TGTGCCAGCAGCCAAGCTCAGAGCGGGAGCCCTCAAGATACGCAGTATTTT. It codes for CASSQAQSGSPQDTQYF.

The rearrangement joins TRBV30 to TRBJ1-1, with a tentative D call TRBD1 (6 bases). V was shortened by 1 base and J by 6 bases, with 12 bases between the two germline ends. The germline V gene has CDR1 GTSNPN and CDR2 SVGIG (reference sequence). The CDR3 length is 13 residues. In DNA form, the CDR3 reads TGTGCCTGGAGTGGGCAGGGGTGGCCTGAAGCTTTCTTT. This gives the protein CAWSGQGWPEAFF.